A selection of T cell receptor beta chains follows, all from one sample in a study of post-analysis software for immune sequencing data. A single record per CDR3 protein comes from TCRdb applying MiXCR to the PCR reads. The sample includes hundreds of thousands of distinct CDR3 sequences, roughly 46% seen only once; the top ten take about 12%. Sequenced material: blood. Receptors were obtained from a girl aged 10-17 years with multiple sclerosis. Each CDR3 is given with its conserved first and last residue. D genes are given only for firm matches. The size of a clone is reported for some rows only, either as once, few or many, or as a class for expanded clones.

cdr3_aa	cdr3_nt	clone_size	v_call	j_call	d_call
CASSSGTSGKVDTQYF	TGTGCCAGCAGTTCCGGGACTAGCGGGAAGGTAGATACGCAGTATTTT	.	TRBV6-2/TRBV6-3	TRBJ2-3	TRBD2
CAISATGAEQYF	TGTGCCATCAGCGCCACAGGGGCCGAGCAGTACTTC	once	TRBV10-3	TRBJ2-7	TRBD1
CASSQVLGARGYTF	TGCGCCAGCAGCCAAGTTTTGGGGGCGCGGGGCTACACCTTC	.	TRBV4-1	TRBJ1-2	.
CASRPPVGAGEIHEQYF	TGTGCCAGCAGGCCCCCGGTTGGAGCGGGAGAGATCCACGAGCAGTACTTC	.	TRBV7-9	TRBJ2-7	TRBD2
CSVEGFQETQYF	TGCAGCGTTGAAGGTTTCCAAGAGACCCAGTACTTC	few	TRBV29-1	TRBJ2-5	.
CASSLLAGQPQHF	TGTGCCAGCAGTTTATTGGCAGGCCAGCCCCAGCATTTT	.	TRBV12-3/TRBV12-4	TRBJ1-5	.
CASSLSASGRNEQFF	TGTGCCAGCAGTCTTAGTGCTAGCGGACGAAATGAGCAGTTCTTC	few	TRBV27	TRBJ2-1	TRBD2
CSAADRKSYEQYF	TGCAGTGCCGCCGACAGGAAATCCTACGAGCAGTACTTC	few	TRBV20-1	TRBJ2-7	.
CASSYTLGYEQYF	TGTGCCAGCAGTTATACTTTGGGCTACGAGCAGTACTTC	.	TRBV6-5	TRBJ2-7	.
CASSLIAAEQFF	TGTGCCAGCAGCTTAATCGCGGCTGAGCAGTTCTTC	.	TRBV7-9	TRBJ2-1	.
CASSVGQGVDTQYF	TGTGCCAGCAGCGTGGGACAGGGAGTCGATACGCAGTATTTT	.	TRBV9	TRBJ2-3	TRBD1
CASSFSRDYYNEQFF	TGTGCTAGCAGCTTCTCCCGGGACTATTACAATGAGCAGTTCTTC	.	TRBV7-7	TRBJ2-1	TRBD2
CASRGQGAERNEQYF	TGTGCCAGCAGGGGACAGGGGGCGGAACGCAACGAGCAGTACTTC	few	TRBV28	TRBJ2-7	TRBD1
CASSLTRTSDVEQYF	TGCGCCAGCAGCCTGACTAGGACTAGCGACGTCGAGCAGTACTTC	.	TRBV4-1	TRBJ2-7	TRBD2
CASSSPQAPYEQYF	TGTGCCAGCAGCTCCCCCCAGGCGCCCTACGAGCAGTACTTC	.	TRBV7-9	TRBJ2-7	.
CASTPGQGAYNEQFF	TGCGCCAGCACCCCGGGACAGGGGGCATACAATGAGCAGTTCTTC	few	TRBV5-1	TRBJ2-1	TRBD1
CSVQREGRNTEAFF	TGCAGCGTGCAGAGGGAGGGGAGGAACACTGAAGCTTTCTTT	.	TRBV29-1	TRBJ1-1	.
CASSLDRGRGGYTF	TGTGCCAGCAGCCTGGACAGGGGGCGAGGTGGCTACACCTTC	.	TRBV11-1	TRBJ1-2	TRBD1
CASSPRGSNSYEQYF	TGTGCCAGCAGCCCAAGGGGAAGCAACTCCTACGAGCAGTACTTC	.	TRBV9	TRBJ2-7	.
CSAWDSLAYEQYF	TGCAGCGCCTGGGACTCCCTTGCCTACGAGCAGTACTTC	many	TRBV29-1	TRBJ2-7	.
CASSLAGREVYNEQFF	TGTGCCAGCAGCTTAGCGGGAAGGGAAGTCTACAATGAGCAGTTCTTC	.	TRBV7-2	TRBJ2-1	.
CTSSVEGQVDEQYF	TGTACCAGCAGCGTAGAGGGACAGGTGGACGAGCAGTACTTC	.	TRBV9	TRBJ2-7	TRBD1
CASRTGVGNSPLHF	TGTGCCAGCAGGACAGGGGTAGGAAATTCACCCCTCCACTTT	.	TRBV12-3/TRBV12-4	TRBJ1-6	TRBD1
CASSYSSDRLNTGELFF	TGTGCCAGCAGTTACTCGAGTGACAGACTGAACACCGGGGAGCTGTTTTTT	few	TRBV6-2/TRBV6-3	TRBJ2-2	.
CASSSETSVNEQFF	TGTGCCAGCAGTTCCGAGACTAGCGTCAATGAGCAGTTCTTC	.	TRBV7-2	TRBJ2-1	TRBD2
CASTAWDRGNYEQYF	TGTGCCAGCACCGCTTGGGACAGGGGCAACTACGAGCAGTACTTC	.	TRBV5-6	TRBJ2-7	TRBD1
CASRLLLGQGRETQYF	TGTGCCAGCAGACTCTTGTTGGGACAGGGACGAGAGACCCAGTACTTC	.	TRBV7-9	TRBJ2-5	TRBD1
CASSLVRGIYNEQFF	TGTGCCAGCAGCTTAGTTCGCGGAATATACAATGAGCAGTTCTTC	few	TRBV7-9	TRBJ2-1	.
CASSRIGGWANVLTF	TGCGCCAGCAGCCGGATAGGGGGCTGGGCCAACGTCCTGACTTTC	.	TRBV4-1	TRBJ2-6	TRBD1
CASGVGQDQETQYF	TGCGCCAGCGGGGTAGGGCAGGACCAAGAGACCCAGTACTTC	.	TRBV5-1	TRBJ2-5	.
CSAETPGLVTETQYF	TGCAGTGCTGAGACCCCGGGACTAGTCACAGAGACCCAGTACTTC	.	TRBV20-1	TRBJ2-5	TRBD2
CASSLADTWGNQPQHF	TGTGCCAGCAGCTTAGCGGACACCTGGGGCAATCAGCCCCAGCATTTT	.	TRBV7-9	TRBJ1-5	.
CASSGSWASKDVSYNEQFF	TGTGCCAGCAGTGGGTCCTGGGCTAGTAAGGATGTCTCCTACAATGAGCAGTTCTTC	.	TRBV2	TRBJ2-1	.
CSAAGPLGTEAFF	TGCAGCGCCGCGGGACCCCTAGGTACTGAAGCTTTCTTT	.	TRBV29-1	TRBJ1-1	.
CASSLVARVVDEQFF	TGTGCCAGCAGCTTAGTTGCGCGCGTTGTCGATGAGCAGTTCTTC	few	TRBV7-8	TRBJ2-1	.
CASTDRGIYEQYF	TGTGCCAGCACCGACAGGGGTATTTACGAGCAGTACTTC	.	TRBV3-1	TRBJ2-7	TRBD1
CASSLISGTSGRARRVNEQFF	TGTGCCAGCAGCTTAATTTCGGGGACTAGCGGGAGGGCCCGACGGGTCAATGAGCAGTTCTTC	few	TRBV7-3	TRBJ2-1	TRBD2
CASSLIVRVRNNEQFF	TGTGCCAGCAGCTTAATCGTTAGAGTAAGAAACAATGAGCAGTTCTTC	.	TRBV7-6	TRBJ2-1	.
CASSVQGNEQYF	TGCGCCAGCAGCGTACAGGGGAACGAGCAGTACTTT	few	TRBV5-1	TRBJ2-7	TRBD1
CASSLGGPHSTYEQYF	TGTGCCAGCAGTTTAGGGGGACCCCACAGCACCTACGAGCAGTACTTC	.	TRBV28	TRBJ2-7	.
CASSLVTSGPRTDTQYF	TGTGCCAGCAGCTTAGTGACATCAGGGCCCAGAACAGATACGCAGTATTTT	.	TRBV7-9	TRBJ2-3	.
CASSLSAAAPYNEQFF	TGTGCCAGCAGTTTATCGGCGGCCGCTCCCTACAATGAGCAGTTCTTC	few	TRBV27	TRBJ2-1	.
CASNSVLDDEQYF	TGTGCCAGCAATTCGGTTTTAGACGACGAGCAGTACTTC	.	TRBV2	TRBJ2-7	.
CASSPTGRMNTEAFF	TGTGCCAGCAGCCCCACAGGGAGGATGAACACTGAAGCTTTCTTT	.	TRBV7-8	TRBJ1-1	.
CASSQRQGAPYEQYF	TGCGCCAGCAGTCAGAGGCAGGGGGCACCCTACGAGCAGTACTTC	once	TRBV23-1	TRBJ2-7	TRBD1
CSVEPLAGGPSGEQYF	TGCAGCGTTGAACCGCTAGCGGGAGGGCCATCGGGGGAGCAGTACTTC	few	TRBV29-1	TRBJ2-7	TRBD2
CASSQDVRGRVGYTF	TGCGCCAGCAGCCAAGATGTTCGGGGACGAGTGGGCTACACCTTC	.	TRBV4-3	TRBJ1-2	.
CSVAQGTGGMGANVLTF	TGCAGCGTTGCGCAAGGGACAGGGGGGATGGGGGCCAACGTCCTGACTTTC	.	TRBV29-1	TRBJ2-6	TRBD1
CASSPGTSGGNEQFF	TGTGCCAGCAGCCCCGGGACTAGCGGGGGCAATGAGCAGTTCTTC	many	TRBV7-6	TRBJ2-1	TRBD2
CASSLAPGAYGQYF	TGTGCCAGCAGCTTAGCGCCAGGGGCCTACGGGCAGTACTTC	.	TRBV7-2	TRBJ2-5	.
CASSVGWPRGQAYNEQFF	TGTGCCAGCAGCGTAGGATGGCCGCGAGGACAGGCCTACAATGAGCAGTTCTTC	.	TRBV9	TRBJ2-1	TRBD1
CASSVQDHSYEQYF	TGTGCCAGCAGTGTCCAGGATCACTCCTACGAGCAGTACTTC	few	TRBV27	TRBJ2-7	.
CSVEMYGNKLFF	TGCAGCGTTGAGATGTACGGGAACAAACTGTTTTTT	.	TRBV29-1	TRBJ1-4	.
CASSLVHTEAFF	TGTGCCAGCAGTTTAGTCCACACTGAAGCTTTCTTT	few	TRBV12-3/TRBV12-4	TRBJ1-1	.
CASSARSYMNTEAFF	TGTGCCAGCAGCGCTCGTAGTTACATGAACACTGAAGCTTTCTTT	.	TRBV9	TRBJ1-1	.
CASSGDLPTQYF	TGTGCCAGCAGTGGAGACTTACCTACGCAGTATTTT	.	TRBV9	TRBJ2-3	.
CASSPRLRPPWEGTDTRYF	TGTGCCAGCAGTCCACGTTTAAGGCCTCCCTGGGAGGGCACAGATACGCGGTATTTT	.	TRBV12-3/TRBV12-4	TRBJ2-3	TRBD2
CASSLGYGGRTEAFF	TGTGCCAGCAGCTTAGGCTATGGGGGTCGAACTGAAGCTTTCTTT	.	TRBV7-9	TRBJ1-1	.
CSARDTTSTDTQYF	TGCAGTGCTAGGGACACCACTAGCACAGATACGCAGTATTTT	.	TRBV20-1	TRBJ2-3	.
CASRTGGYGYTF	TGTGCCAGCAGGACAGGGGGCTATGGCTACACCTTC	few	TRBV27	TRBJ1-2	TRBD1